Listed below are T cell receptor beta chains from one sample, sequenced in a study of T cells after yellow fever vaccination. TCRdb re-called the 5' RACE reads with MiXCR, one entry per CDR3 protein. The data show about 340,000 distinct CDR3 sequences, roughly 4.3% seen once. The source was PBMCs, collected 5 days after the yellow fever booster vaccination. These receptors all stem from a young man who received the YFV17D yellow fever vaccine. Both conserved end residues are part of each CDR3. D genes are given only for firm matches. Clone size, where shown, is once, few, many, or a class for clones that have expanded.

V gene,D gene,clone size,J gene,CDR3 DNA,CDR3 protein
TRBV3-1,NA,many,TRBJ1-2,TGTGCCAGCAGCCAAGATGGGGTACGGGGCGCGGGCTACACCTTC,CASSQDGVRGAGYTF
TRBV5-1,TRBD2,many,TRBJ2-3,TGCGCCAGCAGCTTGGCTAGCGGAAGCACAGATACGCAGTATTTT,CASSLASGSTDTQYF
TRBV7-3,NA,NA,TRBJ2-1,TGTGCCAGCGCGGAAAGCTCCTACAATGAGCAGTTCTTC,CASAESSYNEQFF
TRBV20-1,NA,few,TRBJ2-1,TGCAGTGCCGCGGGGACAGCCTACAATGAGCAGTTCTTC,CSAAGTAYNEQFF
TRBV4-1,TRBD1,NA,TRBJ2-5,TGCGCCAGCAGCCAGGGACAGGGACCGAAAGCCCGGACCCAGTACTTC,CASSQGQGPKARTQYF
TRBV15,NA,many,TRBJ2-5,TGTGCCACCAGCGGCCTCCGCCGCGGGGTACAAGAGACCCAGTACTTC,CATSGLRRGVQETQYF
TRBV5-1,TRBD1,many,TRBJ2-2,TGCGCCAGCACCCCCAAGGGACAGGGGAACACCGGGGAGCTGTTTTTT,CASTPKGQGNTGELFF
TRBV5-1,TRBD2,few,TRBJ2-5,TGCGCCAGCAGCGTCACTGGACTAGGAGAGACCCAGTACTTC,CASSVTGLGETQYF
TRBV11-1,NA,NA,TRBJ1-6,TGTGCCAGCAGCTCCGAGGGCTGGAATTCACCCCTCCACTTT,CASSSEGWNSPLHF
TRBV4-1,NA,NA,TRBJ2-1,TGCGCCAGCAGCCAAGAACGGGGACCACCTAACAATGAGCAGTTCTTC,CASSQERGPPNNEQFF
TRBV12-3/TRBV12-4,TRBD2,many,TRBJ2-3,TGTGCCAGCAGTCCCACCCTGCTAGCGGGGGGGCCCGATACGCAGTATTTT,CASSPTLLAGGPDTQYF
TRBV25-1,NA,NA,TRBJ1-2,TGTGCCAGCAGTTCAGGGGAGGGCTATGGCTACACCTTC,CASSSGEGYGYTF
TRBV7-9,NA,NA,TRBJ2-1,TGTGCCAGCAGTTGGCAAAGCTCCTACAATGAGCAGTTCTTC,CASSWQSSYNEQFF
TRBV7-2,NA,NA,TRBJ1-5,TGTGCCAGCAGCCTATACAGGAGTAGCAATCAGCCCCAGCATTTT,CASSLYRSSNQPQHF
TRBV18,TRBD1,NA,TRBJ2-7,TGTGCCAGCTCTCGCCGGGACAGGGGTGACTACGAGCAGTACTTC,CASSRRDRGDYEQYF
TRBV10-3,NA,NA,TRBJ2-3,TGTGCCATCAGTGAGCATAGGGATTTATTCACAGATACGCAGTATTTT,CAISEHRDLFTDTQYF
TRBV5-1,NA,many,TRBJ2-3,TGCGCCAGCAGCCGTTTGGGGGATACGCAGTATTTT,CASSRLGDTQYF
TRBV7-2,NA,NA,TRBJ2-3,TGTGCCAGCAGCCGCACGCGGTTCACAGATACGCAGTATTTT,CASSRTRFTDTQYF
TRBV10-3,TRBD1,few,TRBJ2-3,TGTGCCATCAGCGAGACAGGGAAGGAAGATACGCAGTATTTT,CAISETGKEDTQYF
TRBV4-3,NA,few,TRBJ1-5,TGCGCCAGCAGCCAAGTACGGGGACTTGTCGATCAGCCCCAGCATTTT,CASSQVRGLVDQPQHF